Sequencing of this T cell receptor beta chain was carried out in a study of blood T cell repertoires in COVID-19. Study processing details: Using reference gene primer amplification, nucleated cell counts were estimated. Sequencing was performed with immunoSEQ multiplex PCR; in TCRdb, only in-frame clones are kept and a portion is missing. V and J calls and clone size are copied from that table; D and trimming were computed from the DNA. The top ten clones hold approximately 2.1% of a sample with around 420,000 clones, roughly 90% of them seen once. There are 13 residues in the CDR3. V trimming: 4 bases; J trimming: 6 bases; junction bases outside the gene matches: 5. Germline assignment: CDR1 SGHRS and CDR2 YFSETQ.

J is TRBJ2-7 and V is TRBV5-1; TRBD1 matches at 9 bases. The source is a woman in her forties with acute COVID-19. Specimen: PBMCs or T cells enriched from blood (not recorded which). The CDR3 here is CASSPGTGSEQYF. The CDR3 region has the DNA TGCGCCAGCAGCCCCGGGACAGGGTCCGAGCAGTACTTC.